This T cell receptor beta chain was sequenced in a study of control samples from healthy donors and cancer patients. Profiled with immunoSEQ multiplex PCR; TCRdb holds only in-frame clones, not every one. The sample shows about 120,000 clones, over 75% of them seen only once. The sample holds one count of this clone. The CDR3 has 18 amino acids. From germline, CDR1 is MDHEN and CDR2 SYDVKM. The trim removed 2 bases at V and 6 bases at J, leaving 14 bases unmatched. The sequenced sample was blood. This TCR derives from a man between 60 and 75 years old in good health. The chain couples TRBV28 to TRBJ1-2; the match to TRBD1 covers 11 bases. DNA of the CDR3: TGTGCCAGCAGTTTAAATGCGCCGGACAGGGGGCTTAGAGATGGCTACACCTTC. Translation gives CASSLNAPDRGLRDGYTF.